The entry below gives a single T cell receptor (beta chain) sequence along with its context. The entry originates in a study of blood T cell repertoires in COVID-19. Sequencing used immunoSEQ multiplex PCR; TCRdb keeps in-frame clones, though not all of them. The data hold about 250,000 clones, with roughly 85% observed a single time. Categorization into cohorts depended on clinical history that participants reported. The CDR3 is 14 amino acids. Germline values: CDR1 LGHDT, CDR2 YNNKEL (reference sequence). Trimming at V came to 4 bases and at J to 0 bases, leaving 2 bases not matched to a gene. The rearrangement uses TRBV3-1 (or the pseudogene TRBV3-2) and TRBJ1-2; 7 bases align to TRBD1. Sequenced sample: PBMCs or T cells enriched from blood (not recorded which). The clonotype comes from a woman aged 50 to 60 who had been exposed to COVID-19. CDR3 coding DNA: TGTGCCAGCAGCCGACAGGGAGCTAACTATGGCTACACCTTC. Protein product: CASSRQGANYGYTF.